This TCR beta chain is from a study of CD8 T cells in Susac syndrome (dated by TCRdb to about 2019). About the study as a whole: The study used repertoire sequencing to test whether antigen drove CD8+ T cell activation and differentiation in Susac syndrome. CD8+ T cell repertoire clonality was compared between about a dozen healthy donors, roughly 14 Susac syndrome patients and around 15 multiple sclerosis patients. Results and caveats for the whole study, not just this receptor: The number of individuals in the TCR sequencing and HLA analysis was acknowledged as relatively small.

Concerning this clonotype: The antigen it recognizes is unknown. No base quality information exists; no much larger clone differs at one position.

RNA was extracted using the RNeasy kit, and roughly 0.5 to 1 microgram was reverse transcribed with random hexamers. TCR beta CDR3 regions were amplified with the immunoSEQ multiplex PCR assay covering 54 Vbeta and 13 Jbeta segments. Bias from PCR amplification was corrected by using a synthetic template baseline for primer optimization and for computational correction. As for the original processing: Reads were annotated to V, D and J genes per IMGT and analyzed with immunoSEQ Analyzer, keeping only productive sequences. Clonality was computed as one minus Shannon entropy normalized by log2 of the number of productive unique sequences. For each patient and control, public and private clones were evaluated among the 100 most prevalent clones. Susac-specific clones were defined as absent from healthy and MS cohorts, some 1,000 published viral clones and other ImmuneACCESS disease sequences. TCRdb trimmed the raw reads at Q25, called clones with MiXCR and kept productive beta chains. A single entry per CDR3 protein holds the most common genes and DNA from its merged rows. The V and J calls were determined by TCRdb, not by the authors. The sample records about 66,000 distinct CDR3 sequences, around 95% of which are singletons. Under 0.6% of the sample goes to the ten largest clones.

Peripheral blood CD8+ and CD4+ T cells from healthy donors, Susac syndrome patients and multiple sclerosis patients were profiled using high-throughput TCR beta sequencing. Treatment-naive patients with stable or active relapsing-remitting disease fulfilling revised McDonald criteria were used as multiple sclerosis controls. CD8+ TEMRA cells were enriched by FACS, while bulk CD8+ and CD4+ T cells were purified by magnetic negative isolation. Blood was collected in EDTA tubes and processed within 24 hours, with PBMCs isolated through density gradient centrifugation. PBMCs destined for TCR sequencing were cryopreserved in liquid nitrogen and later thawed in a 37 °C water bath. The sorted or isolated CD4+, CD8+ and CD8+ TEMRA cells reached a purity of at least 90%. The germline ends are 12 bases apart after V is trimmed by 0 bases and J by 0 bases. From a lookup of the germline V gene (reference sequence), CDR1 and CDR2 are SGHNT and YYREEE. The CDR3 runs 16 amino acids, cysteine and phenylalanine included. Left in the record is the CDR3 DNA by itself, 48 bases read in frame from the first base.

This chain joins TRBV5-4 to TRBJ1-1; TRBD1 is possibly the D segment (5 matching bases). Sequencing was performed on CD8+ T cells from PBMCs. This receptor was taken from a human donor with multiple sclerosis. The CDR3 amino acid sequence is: CASSLDPGTMNTEAFF. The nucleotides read TGTGCCAGCAGCTTGGATCCAGGGACGATGAACACTGAAGCTTTCTTT. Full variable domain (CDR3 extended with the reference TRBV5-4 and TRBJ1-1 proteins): ETGVTQSPTHLIKTRGQQVTLRCSSQSGHNTVSWYQQALGQGPQFIFQYYREEENGRGNFPPRFSGLQFPNYSSELNVNALELDDSALYLCASSLDPGTMNTEAFFGQGTRLTVV.